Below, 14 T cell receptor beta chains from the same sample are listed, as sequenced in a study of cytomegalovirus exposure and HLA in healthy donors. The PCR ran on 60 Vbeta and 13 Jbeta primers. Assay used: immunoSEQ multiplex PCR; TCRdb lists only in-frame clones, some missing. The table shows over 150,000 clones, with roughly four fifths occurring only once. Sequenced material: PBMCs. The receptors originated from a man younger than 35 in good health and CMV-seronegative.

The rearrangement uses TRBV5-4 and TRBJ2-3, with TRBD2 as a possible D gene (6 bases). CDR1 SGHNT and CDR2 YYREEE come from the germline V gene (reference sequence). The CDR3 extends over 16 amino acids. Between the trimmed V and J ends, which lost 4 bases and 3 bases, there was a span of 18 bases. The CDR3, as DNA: TGTGCCAGCAGCGCCATCATCCGGGCGGGGACAGATACGCAGTATTTT. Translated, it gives CASSAIIRAGTDTQYF.

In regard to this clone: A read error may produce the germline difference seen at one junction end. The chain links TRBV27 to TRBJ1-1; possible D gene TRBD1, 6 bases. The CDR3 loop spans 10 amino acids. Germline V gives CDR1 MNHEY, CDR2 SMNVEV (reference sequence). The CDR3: CASTGQPIRF. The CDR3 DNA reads TGTGCCAGCACCGGACAGCCTATTAGATTT.

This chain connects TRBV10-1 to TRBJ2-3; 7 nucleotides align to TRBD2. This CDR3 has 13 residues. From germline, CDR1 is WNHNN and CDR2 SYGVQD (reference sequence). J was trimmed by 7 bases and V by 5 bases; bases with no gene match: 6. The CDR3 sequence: CASSSGVGNTQYF. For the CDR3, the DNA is TGCGCCAGCAGTAGCGGGGTGGGGAATACGCAGTATTTT.

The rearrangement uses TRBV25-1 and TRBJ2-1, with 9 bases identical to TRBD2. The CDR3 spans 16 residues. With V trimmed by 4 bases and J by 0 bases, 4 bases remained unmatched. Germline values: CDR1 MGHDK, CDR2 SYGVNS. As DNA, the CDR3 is TGTGCCAGCAGTGGAGCGGGGGGCCACTCCTACAATGAGCAGTTCTTC. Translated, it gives CASSGAGGHSYNEQFF.

CDR3 amino acids: CASSDATGTDTQYF. DNA for the CDR3: TGTGCCAGCAGTGACGCAACAGGCACAGATACGCAGTATTTT. The rearrangement uses TRBV2 and TRBJ2-3; D remains unclear. Germline CDR1 is SNHLY and CDR2 is FYNNEI. The CDR3 contains 14 residues. V was shortened by 3 bases and J by 1 base, with 8 bases between the two germline ends.

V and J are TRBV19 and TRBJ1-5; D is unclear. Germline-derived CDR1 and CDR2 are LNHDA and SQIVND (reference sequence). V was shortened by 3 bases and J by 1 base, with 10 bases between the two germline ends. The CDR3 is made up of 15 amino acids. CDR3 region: CASSIESGSNQPQHF. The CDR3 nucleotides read TGTGCCAGTAGTATTGAAAGCGGAAGCAATCAGCCCCAGCATTTT.

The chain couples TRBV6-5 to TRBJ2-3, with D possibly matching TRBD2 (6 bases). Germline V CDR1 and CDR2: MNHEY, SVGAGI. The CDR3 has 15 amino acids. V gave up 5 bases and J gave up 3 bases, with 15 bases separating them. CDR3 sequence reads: CASSPTGTPTDTQYF. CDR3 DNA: TGTGCCAGCAGTCCCACCGGGACTCCTACAGATACGCAGTATTTT.

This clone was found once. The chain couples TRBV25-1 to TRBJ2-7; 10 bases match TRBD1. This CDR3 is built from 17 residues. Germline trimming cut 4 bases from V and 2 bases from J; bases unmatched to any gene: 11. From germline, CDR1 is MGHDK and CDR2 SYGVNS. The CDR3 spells CASSASAGTGAPYEQYF. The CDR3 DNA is TGTGCCAGCAGTGCCTCCGCCGGGACAGGGGCTCCCTACGAGCAGTACTTC.

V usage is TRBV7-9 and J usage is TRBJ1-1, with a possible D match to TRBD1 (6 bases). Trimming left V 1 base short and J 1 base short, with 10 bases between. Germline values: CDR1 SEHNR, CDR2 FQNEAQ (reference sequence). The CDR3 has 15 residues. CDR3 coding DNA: TGTGCCAGCAGCTTAGGAGCAGGGGCGAACACTGAAGCTTTCTTT. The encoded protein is CASSLGAGANTEAFF.

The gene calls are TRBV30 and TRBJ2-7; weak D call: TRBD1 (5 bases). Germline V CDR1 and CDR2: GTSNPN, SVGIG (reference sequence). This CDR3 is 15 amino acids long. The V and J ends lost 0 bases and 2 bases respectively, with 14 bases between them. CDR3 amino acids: CAWSVDSGLTYEQYF. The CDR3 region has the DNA TGTGCCTGGAGTGTCGACAGTGGGCTTACCTACGAGCAGTACTTC.

This chain's CDR3 is CASSLGQGTYEQYF. The CDR3 DNA reads as TGTGCCAGCAGTTTGGGGCAGGGGACCTACGAGCAGTACTTC. The V gene is TRBV27, the J gene TRBJ2-7; D might be TRBD1 (6 bases). Looked up from germline, CDR1 is MNHEY and CDR2 is SMNVEV (reference sequence). V dropped 3 bases and J dropped 2 bases, with 11 bases sitting between them. This CDR3 contains 14 residues.

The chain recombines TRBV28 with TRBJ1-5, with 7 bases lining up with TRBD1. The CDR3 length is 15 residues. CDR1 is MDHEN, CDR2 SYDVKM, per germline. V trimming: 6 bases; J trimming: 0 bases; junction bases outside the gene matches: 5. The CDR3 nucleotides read TGTGCCAGCAGATCCACAGGGGTTAGCAATCAGCCCCAGCATTTT. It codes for CASRSTGVSNQPQHF. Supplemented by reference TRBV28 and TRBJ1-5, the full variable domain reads DVKVTQSSRYLVKRTGEKVFLECVQDMDHENMFWYRQDPGLGLRLIYFSYDVKMKEKGDIPEGYSVSREKKERFSLILESASTNQTSMYLCASRSTGVSNQPQHFGDGTRLSIL.

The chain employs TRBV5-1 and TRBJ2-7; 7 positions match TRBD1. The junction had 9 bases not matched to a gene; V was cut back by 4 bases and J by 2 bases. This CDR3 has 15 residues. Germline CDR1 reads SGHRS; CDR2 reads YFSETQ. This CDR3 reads CASSRTGSLAYEQYF. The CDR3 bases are TGCGCCAGCAGCAGGACAGGCTCCCTCGCCTACGAGCAGTACTTC.

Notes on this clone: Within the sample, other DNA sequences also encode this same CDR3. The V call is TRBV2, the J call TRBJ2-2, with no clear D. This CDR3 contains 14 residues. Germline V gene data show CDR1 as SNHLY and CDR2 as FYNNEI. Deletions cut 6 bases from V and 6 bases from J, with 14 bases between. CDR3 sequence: CASRGRLWAGELFF. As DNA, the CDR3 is TGTGCCAGCAGGGGCCGTTTGTGGGCCGGGGAGCTGTTTTTT. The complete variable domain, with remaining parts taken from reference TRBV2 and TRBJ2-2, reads EPEVTQTPSHQVTQMGQEVILRCVPISNHLYFYWYRQILGQKVEFLVSFYNNEISEKSEIFDDQFSVERPDGSNFTLKIRSTKLEDSAMYFCASRGRLWAGELFFGEGSRLTVL.